Following are 22 T cell receptor beta chains from one sample sequenced in a study of blood T cell repertoires in COVID-19. Using immunoSEQ multiplex PCR, the repertoire was profiled, and TCRdb retains in-frame clones only, with some absent. This table holds more than 130,000 clones, 84% found once. Input material: peripheral blood. The receptors derive from a human donor in a cohort sampled during active COVID-19.

The chain carries TRBV6-5 and TRBJ1-2; 10 bases align to TRBD1. Germline lookup yields CDR1 MNHEY and CDR2 SVGAGI. CDR3 size: 14 residues. V shed 6 bases and J 3 bases; nucleotides not matched to a gene: 4. CDR3 sequence reads: CASRGDRGHYGYTF. CDR3 DNA: TGTGCCAGCAGGGGGGACAGGGGACACTATGGCTACACCTTC.

This clone was found once. The CDR3 protein is CASSQGTGRTYEQYF. The DNA of the CDR3 is TGTGCCAGCAGCCAGGGGACAGGGAGAACCTACGAGCAGTACTTC. The gene calls are TRBV7-9 and TRBJ2-7, with TRBD1 identical over 9 bases. V was pared by 5 bases and J by 2 bases, with 7 bases of the junction left unmatched. Germline CDR1 is SEHNR and CDR2 is FQNEAQ (reference sequence). The CDR3 is 15 residues long.

J is TRBJ1-5 and V is TRBV20-1, with 7 nucleotides matching TRBD1. CDR3 length: 11 residues. Germline-derived CDR1 and CDR2 are DFQATT and SNEGSKA (reference sequence). Trimming cost V 5 bases and J 11 bases; bases outside gene matches: 6. Here the CDR3 reads CSAEEGATQHF. CDR3 sequence (DNA): TGCAGTGCTGAAGAGGGGGCCACCCAGCATTTT.

The J gene is TRBJ1-6, the V gene TRBV3-1 (or the pseudogene TRBV3-2); D gene uncertain. The CDR3 loop spans 13 amino acids. Trimming cost V 1 base and J 9 bases, with 7 bases left between them. CDR1 is LGHDT and CDR2 is YNNKEL in the germline V gene (reference sequence). For the CDR3, the DNA is TGTGCCAGCAGCCAAGGACGAGGTTCACCCCTCCACTTT. This codes for CASSQGRGSPLHF.

V gene TRBV11-2 combines with J gene TRBJ2-7, with a weak D call TRBD2 (6 bases). Germline-derived CDR1 and CDR2 are SGHAT and FQNNGV. The CDR3 length is 16 residues. The V and J ends lost 1 base and 3 bases respectively, with 16 bases between them. For the CDR3, the DNA is TGTGCCAGCAGCTTAGTCGGCCGGGGGAGGCACTACGAGCAGTACTTC. Its protein product is CASSLVGRGRHYEQYF.

The V call is TRBV5-1, the J call TRBJ2-3, with D perhaps matching TRBD2 (5 bases). CDR1 is SGHRS, CDR2 YFSETQ, per germline. This CDR3 region has 15 residues. Trimming took off 3 bases at V and 3 bases at J, with 14 bases between the two ends. The CDR3 is CASSWATTRTDTQYF. CDR3 nucleotide sequence: TGCGCCAGCAGCTGGGCGACTACTAGAACAGATACGCAGTATTTT.

The V call is TRBV6-2 or TRBV6-3, the J call TRBJ1-5; unclear D gene. Germline V gene lookup returns CDR1 MNHEY and CDR2 SVGEGT. CDR3 size: 15 residues. V was shortened by 0 bases and J by 5 bases, with 11 bases between the two germline ends. CDR3 sequence reads: CASSYSRRADQPQHF. CDR3 coding DNA: TGTGCCAGCAGTTACTCTCGGAGGGCTGATCAGCCCCAGCATTTT.

This sequence joins TRBV10-3 and TRBJ2-1; D remains ambiguous. The CDR3 has 12 residues. Germline CDR1 ENHRY, CDR2 SYGVKD. The ends were cut back, 6 bases at V and 8 bases at J, with 11 bases in the middle. CDR3 sequence reads: CAISSSLDEQFF. CDR3 in DNA: TGTGCCATCAGCAGTAGCTTAGATGAGCAGTTCTTC.

The gene calls are TRBV28 and TRBJ1-5, with 8 nucleotides matching TRBD1. In germline, CDR1 is MDHEN, CDR2 SYDVKM. Germline trimming cut 5 bases from V and 6 bases from J; bases unmatched to any gene: 6. CDR3 length: 14 amino acids. The CDR3: CASSGTGLGQPQHF. The CDR3 region has the DNA TGTGCCAGCAGTGGGACAGGTCTCGGTCAGCCCCAGCATTTT.

J is TRBJ1-2 and V is TRBV19; D gene uncertain. From germline, CDR1 is LNHDA and CDR2 SQIVND (reference sequence). This CDR3 has 14 amino acids. V dropped 6 bases and J dropped 6 bases, with 17 bases sitting between them. In nucleotides, the CDR3 is TGTGCCAGTAGCAGGTTGAGTGTCGATAATGGCTACACCTTC. This gives the protein CASSRLSVDNGYTF.

The CDR3 here is CASSHSLNTEAFF. The CDR3 region has the DNA TGTGCCAGCAGCCATAGCTTGAACACTGAAGCTTTCTTT. V is TRBV14 and J is TRBJ1-1; D gene uncertain. The CDR3 length is 13 residues. From germline, CDR1 is SGHDN and CDR2 FVKESK. The germline V and J ends were trimmed by 3 bases and 0 bases, with 5 bases remaining between them.

The V call is TRBV5-4, the J call TRBJ1-1; D not resolved. Germline assignment: CDR1 SGHNT and CDR2 YYREEE (reference sequence). V was clipped by 1 base and J by 0 bases, with 10 bases between them. The CDR3 contains 15 residues. The DNA of the CDR3 is TGTGCCAGCAGCTTGAGTCAGGCATTGAACACTGAAGCTTTCTTT. It yields the protein CASSLSQALNTEAFF.

This clone showed up just once. V and J are TRBV27 and TRBJ2-3, with 8 nucleotides matching TRBD1. After removal of 6 bases from V and 1 base from J, the junction contained 6 bases not matched to a gene. There are 15 residues in the CDR3. The V gene's germline CDR1 is MNHEY and CDR2 SMNVEV (reference sequence). The CDR3 nucleotides are TGTGCCAGCAGGCACCAGGGGGCGCGCACAGATACGCAGTATTTT. This encodes CASRHQGARTDTQYF.

The chain links TRBV10-2 to TRBJ1-2; D remains ambiguous. Trimming shortened V by 3 bases and J by 8 bases, and 13 bases separated the two germline ends. CDR3 length: 13 residues. The germline CDR1 and CDR2 sequences are WSHSY and SAAADI. The DNA for the CDR3 is TGCGCCAGCAGTGAAGATCAGGCGGGGGGCTACACCTTC. This gives the protein CASSEDQAGGYTF.

The chain is built from TRBV5-1 and TRBJ1-6, with D tentatively TRBD1 (6 bases). The ends were cut back, 2 bases at V and 7 bases at J, with 16 bases in the middle. CDR3 length equals 16 residues. Germline CDR1 and CDR2: SGHRS and YFSETQ. CDR3 DNA sequence: TGCGCCAGCAGCTTCGAGCCGAGACAGGAGAATTCACCCCTCCACTTT. Its protein product is CASSFEPRQENSPLHF. The full variable domain, in which reference TRBV5-1 and TRBJ1-6 provide the parts outside the CDR3, is KAGVTQTPRYLIKTRGQQVTLSCSPISGHRSVSWYQQTPGQGLQFLFEYFSETQRNKGNFPGRFSGRQFSNSRSEMNVSTLELGDSALYLCASSFEPRQENSPLHFGNGTRLTVT.

CDR3 nucleotide sequence: TGTGCCAGCAGTTTTTTTGGGTCGGGAGAAGAGACCCAGTACTTC. Protein product: CASSFFGSGEETQYF. The chain has TRBV28 and TRBJ2-5, with a possible D match to TRBD2 (6 bases). V shed 3 bases and J shed 3 bases, with 14 bases lying between them. This CDR3 has 15 residues. CDR1 is MDHEN, CDR2 SYDVKM, per germline. Looking up the rest from reference TRBV28 and TRBJ2-5 gives the full variable domain: DVKVTQSSRYLVKRTGEKVFLECVQDMDHENMFWYRQDPGLGLRLIYFSYDVKMKEKGDIPEGYSVSREKKERFSLILESASTNQTSMYLCASSFFGSGEETQYFGPGTRLLVL.

The chain uses TRBV5-1 and TRBJ2-1; 10 bases match TRBD2. Per the germline V gene, CDR1 is SGHRS and CDR2 is YFSETQ. The CDR3 length is 16 residues. Trimming removed 0 bases from V and 4 bases from J; junction bases left unmatched: 4. For the CDR3, the DNA is TGCGCCAGCAGCTTGGAACCTAGCGGGAGATACAATGAGCAGTTCTTC. This gives the protein CASSLEPSGRYNEQFF.

The CDR3 DNA reads TGTGCCAGTGGTAATCCGGGACAGGGGGCAGGTGAAGCTTTCTTT. Translation: CASGNPGQGAGEAFF. The chain employs TRBV19 and TRBJ1-1, with 12 bases fitting TRBD1. The CDR3 is made up of 15 amino acids. CDR1 and CDR2 (germline): LNHDA, SQIVND (reference sequence). Losses at the gene ends were 8 bases for V and 7 bases for J; bases not matched to a gene: 11. The full variable domain, completed using reference TRBV19 and TRBJ1-1, is DGGITQSPKYLFRKEGQNVTLSCEQNLNHDAMYWYRQDPGQGLRLIYYSQIVNDFQKGDIAEGYSVSREKKESFPLTVTSAQKNPTAFYLCASGNPGQGAGEAFFGQGTRLTVV.

The chain couples TRBV7-9 to TRBJ2-3; the match to TRBD2 covers 7 bases. The CDR3 runs to 15 residues. The V and J ends lost 5 bases and 2 bases, in that order; junction bases with no gene match: 7. The V gene's germline CDR1 is SEHNR and CDR2 FQNEAQ (reference sequence). In DNA form, the CDR3 reads TGTGCCAGCAGCCCTGGACTAGGGGCCACAGATACGCAGTATTTT. Its translation is CASSPGLGATDTQYF. The variable domain in full, completed from reference TRBV7-9 and TRBJ2-3, reads DTGVSQNPRHKITKRGQNVTFRCDPISEHNRLYWYRQTLGQGPEFLTYFQNEAQLEKSRLLSDRFSAERPKGSFSTLEIQRTEQGDSAMYLCASSPGLGATDTQYFGPGTRLTVL.

The chain couples TRBV11-3 to TRBJ2-1; D might be TRBD2 (6 bases). Trimming left V 2 bases short and J 2 bases short, with 13 bases between. The CDR3 consists of 16 residues. Germline V lookup: CDR1 SGHNT, CDR2 YENEEA. In DNA, the CDR3 is TGTGCCAGCAGCTTAAGGGTCGGGGGAGCCTACAATGAGCAGTTCTTC. It encodes CASSLRVGGAYNEQFF.

The chain is built from TRBV5-6 and TRBJ2-7, with D perhaps TRBD1 (5 bases). This CDR3 region has 15 residues. Trimming took off 5 bases at V and 6 bases at J, with 21 bases between the two ends. Germline loops: CDR1 SGHDT, CDR2 YYEEEE. The CDR3 reads CASSFGTQTGLEQYF. CDR3 bases: TGTGCCAGCAGTTTTGGTACACAAACAGGTCTCGAGCAGTACTTC. Based on the CDR3 plus reference TRBV5-6 and TRBJ2-7, the full variable domain is DAGVTQSPTHLIKTRGQQVTLRCSPKSGHDTVSWYQQALGQGPQFIFQYYEEEERQRGNFPDRFSGHQFPNYSSELNVNALLLGDSALYLCASSFGTQTGLEQYFGPGTRLTVT.

Only a few counts were recorded for this clone. This chain joins TRBV4-2 and TRBJ2-2; 8 bases line up with TRBD2. Germline assignment: CDR1 LGHNA and CDR2 YNFKEQ. CDR3 size: 17 residues. The trim removed 1 base at V and 0 bases at J, leaving 4 bases unmatched. CDR3 nucleotides: TGTGCCAGCAGCCAAGTTGGTAGCGGGACGAACACCGGGGAGCTGTTTTTT. Residues: CASSQVGSGTNTGELFF.